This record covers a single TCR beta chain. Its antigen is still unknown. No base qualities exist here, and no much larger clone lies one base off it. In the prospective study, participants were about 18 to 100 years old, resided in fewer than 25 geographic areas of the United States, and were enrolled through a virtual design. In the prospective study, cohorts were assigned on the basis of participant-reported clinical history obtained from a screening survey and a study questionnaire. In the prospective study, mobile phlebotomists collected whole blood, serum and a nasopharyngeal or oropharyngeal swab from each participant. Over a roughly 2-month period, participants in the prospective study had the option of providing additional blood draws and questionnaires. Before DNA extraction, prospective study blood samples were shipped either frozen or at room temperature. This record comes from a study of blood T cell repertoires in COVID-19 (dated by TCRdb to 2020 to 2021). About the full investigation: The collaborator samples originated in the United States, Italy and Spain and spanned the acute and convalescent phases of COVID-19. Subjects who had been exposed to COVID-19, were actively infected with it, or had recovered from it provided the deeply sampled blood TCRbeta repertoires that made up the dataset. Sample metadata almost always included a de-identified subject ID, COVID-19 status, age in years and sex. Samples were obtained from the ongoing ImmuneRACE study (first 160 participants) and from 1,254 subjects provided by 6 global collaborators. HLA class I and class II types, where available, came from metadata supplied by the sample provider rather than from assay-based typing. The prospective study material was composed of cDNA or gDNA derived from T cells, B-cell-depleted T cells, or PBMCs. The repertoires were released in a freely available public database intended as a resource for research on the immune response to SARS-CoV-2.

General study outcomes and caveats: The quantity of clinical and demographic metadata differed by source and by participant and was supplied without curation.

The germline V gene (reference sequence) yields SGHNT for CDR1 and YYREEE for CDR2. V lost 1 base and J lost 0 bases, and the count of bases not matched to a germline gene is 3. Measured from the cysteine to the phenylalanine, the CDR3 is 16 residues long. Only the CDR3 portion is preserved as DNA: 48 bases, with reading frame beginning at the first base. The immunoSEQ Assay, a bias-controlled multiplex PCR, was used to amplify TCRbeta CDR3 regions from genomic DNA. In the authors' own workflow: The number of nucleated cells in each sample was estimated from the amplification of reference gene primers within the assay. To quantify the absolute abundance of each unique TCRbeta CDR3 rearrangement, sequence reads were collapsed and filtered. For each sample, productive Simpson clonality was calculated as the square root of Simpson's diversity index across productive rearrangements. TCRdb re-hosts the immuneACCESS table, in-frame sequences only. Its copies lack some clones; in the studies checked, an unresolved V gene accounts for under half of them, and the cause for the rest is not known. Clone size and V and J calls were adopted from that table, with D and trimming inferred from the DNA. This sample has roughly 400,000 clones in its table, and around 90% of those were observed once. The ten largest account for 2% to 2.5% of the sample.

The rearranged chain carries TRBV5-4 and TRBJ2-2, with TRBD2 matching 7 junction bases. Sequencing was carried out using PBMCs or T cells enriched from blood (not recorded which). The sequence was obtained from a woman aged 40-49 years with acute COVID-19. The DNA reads TGTGCCAGCAGCTTGCAGCGGGGCGCGAACACCGGGGAGCTGTTTTTT. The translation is CASSLQRGANTGELFF. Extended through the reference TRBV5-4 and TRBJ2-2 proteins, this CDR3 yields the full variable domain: ETGVTQSPTHLIKTRGQQVTLRCSSQSGHNTVSWYQQALGQGPQFIFQYYREEENGRGNFPPRFSGLQFPNYSSELNVNALELDDSALYLCASSLQRGANTGELFFGEGSRLTVL.